The T cell receptor (beta chain) under discussion was sequenced for a study of shared clonotypes between healthy human individuals. Libraries were prepared by immunoSEQ multiplex PCR; TCRdb keeps only in-frame clonotypes and omits some of them. The data show roughly 2.5 million clones, with 90% to 95% seen just once and roughly 0.13% held by the top ten. The CDR3 length is 13 residues. Germline V gene sequence: CDR1 GTSNPN, CDR2 SVGIG (reference sequence). V shed 3 bases, J shed 6 bases, and the junction held 3 bases outside the gene matches. This clone was counted once. The genes are TRBV30 and TRBJ2-2, with 8 bases aligning to TRBD2. The sample consisted of naive CD4+ T cells sorted from blood. This sample's subset: CD45RA+ positively selected. The receptor was isolated from a man aged 18 to 29 in good health. In DNA form, the CDR3 reads TGTGCCTGGAGCCGGGGGGGGCCCGGGGAGCTGTTTTTT. This codes for CAWSRGGPGELFF.